Here is one T cell receptor beta chain with its context. The record originates from a study of blood T cell repertoires in COVID-19. Study-level background: Acute and convalescent COVID-19 samples came from the United States, Italy and Spain. PBMCs, B-cell-depleted T cells, or T cells provided the cDNA or gDNA that made up the material.

As processed by the authors: It was from reference gene primer amplification that nucleated cell counts were estimated. Data came from immunoSEQ multiplex PCR; TCRdb stores just in-frame clones and leaves some out. V, J and clone size are those of that table, while D and trimming were read from the DNA. The table lists more than 110,000 clones, around 89% of them singletons, with under 3% in the top ten. The CDR3 sequence is 14 residues long. Germline V gene data show CDR1 as LGHDT and CDR2 as YNNKEL (reference sequence). V lost 1 base and J lost 2, with 8 bases in between. The clonotype was recovered from a man aged 55 to 70 with active or convalescent COVID-19. The sample was peripheral blood. The rearrangement links TRBV3-1 (or the pseudogene TRBV3-2) to TRBJ1-2; no reliable D call. CDR3 amino acids: CASSQGQINYGYTF. The DNA of the CDR3 is TGTGCCAGCAGCCAAGGGCAAATCAACTATGGCTACACCTTC.